This T cell receptor (beta chain) was recorded in a study of monozygotic twins with inflammatory bowel disease. This CDR3 is built from 14 residues. The germline V gene encodes CDR1 SEHNR and CDR2 FQNEAQ (reference sequence). After skipping T cell sorting, the authors isolated total RNA from whole blood. UMIs with a 6-nucleotide sample barcode were added by template switching. With the 5' RACE reads reprocessed, TCRdb shows one record per CDR3 protein and no DNA. There are approximately 330,000 distinct CDR3 sequences in the sample, with under 2.5% held by the top ten. Sequencing input: blood. The chain is built from TRBV7-9 and TRBJ2-1; TCRdb designates TRBD1, a call that cannot be tested without DNA. This TCR came from a human donor with ulcerative colitis or Crohn's disease, or a healthy co-twin of an affected twin (not recorded which). The CDR3: CASSHRGSFNEQFF.